The clone carrying this TCR beta chain has just a few counts. What it binds is unknown. Deletions cut 6 bases from V and 1 base from J, with 15 bases between. Germline V gives CDR1 MNHNS, CDR2 SASEGT. The length of the CDR3 is 16 residues. The entry originates in a study of cytomegalovirus exposure and HLA in healthy donors. On the study more broadly: Out of 170 million or so T cells, an earlier analysis found 117 million unique TCR beta sequences in total.

Study results and limitations: The authors confirmed in vitro that three CMV-associated chains were specific for CMV antigens. The authors listed some 150 TCR beta chains as cytomegalovirus-associated.

PCR primers comprised 60 Vbeta and 13 Jbeta primers. In the study's own analysis: Later, an analysis found about 83 million unique TCR beta chains, and around 10 million of these were shared. The table came from immunoSEQ multiplex PCR; TCRdb's copy has only in-frame clones and leaves some out. V and J calls and clone size are copied from that table; D and trimming were computed from the DNA. This table has about 93,000 clones, about 80% appearing once. The receptor was isolated from a man aged 30-40 years in good health and CMV-seronegative. The chain joins TRBV6-1 to TRBJ2-2; D might be TRBD1 (6 bases). The sequenced sample was PBMCs. The CDR3 region is CASRETGFWNTGELFF. The CDR3 region has the DNA TGTGCCAGCAGGGAAACAGGGTTTTGGAACACCGGGGAGCTGTTTTTT.